Below are 31 T cell receptor beta chains sequenced from a single sample in a study of T-cell reconstitution after alpha-beta-depleted transplantation in children. Unique molecular identifiers were incorporated during preparation of the TCRbeta library. TCRdb re-called the PCR reads with MiXCR, one entry per CDR3 protein. This table holds around 500,000 distinct CDR3 sequences, under 25% found once. The starting material was PBMCs, mostly from graft donor cells, obtained 360 days after TCRalphabeta/CD19-depleted stem cell transplant. These receptors all stem from a boy younger than two who had a stem cell transplant for acute myeloid leukemia, so the T cells may come from the graft donor.

V usage is TRBV27 and J usage is TRBJ2-5, with a possible D match to TRBD2 (5 bases). The germline V gene has CDR1 MNHEY and CDR2 SMNVEV (reference sequence). With 3 bases removed from V and 5 bases from J, the gap between germline ends came to 10 bases. This CDR3 has 13 residues. DNA for the CDR3: TGTGCCAGCAGTTTTTCAGCGGTCGAGACCCAGTACTTC. It encodes CASSFSAVETQYF.

This sequence joins TRBV5-5 and TRBJ2-1; the match to TRBD2 covers 10 bases. The germline gives CDR1 SGHKS, CDR2 YYEKEE (reference sequence). The CDR3 length is 18 residues. V lost 5 bases and J lost 3; bases outside the gene matches: 14. The CDR3 sequence: CASRGGLAGESYYNEQFF. The CDR3 DNA follows: TGTGCCAGCAGGGGGGGGCTAGCGGGGGAGAGCTACTACAATGAGCAGTTCTTC.

A few counts support this clonotype. The chain recombines TRBV14 with TRBJ2-1; TRBD1 matches 7 bases. Per the germline V gene, CDR1 is SGHDN and CDR2 is FVKESK. With 4 bases clipped from V and 11 bases from J, the junction kept 8 bases outside the gene matches. The CDR3 has 13 residues. Here the CDR3 DNA reads TGTGCCAGCAGCCTCCCAGGGGGACGTAAGCAGTTCTTC. Translating gives CASSLPGGRKQFF.

The chain employs TRBV7-8 and TRBJ2-1; 8 bases align to TRBD2. CDR3 length: 14 amino acids. Looked up from germline, CDR1 is SGHVS and CDR2 is FQNEAQ. The junction had 3 bases not matched to a gene; V was cut back by 5 bases and J by 3 bases. The CDR3 spells CASSHSGDYNEQFF. CDR3 sequence (DNA): TGTGCCAGCAGCCATAGCGGGGACTACAATGAGCAGTTCTTC.

This clonotype was counted only a few times. The rearrangement links TRBV20-1 to TRBJ2-1; D call uncertain. The germline V gene encodes CDR1 DFQATT and CDR2 SNEGSKA (reference sequence). Trimming left V 0 bases short and J 7 bases short, with 10 bases between. This CDR3 is 13 amino acids long. In DNA, the CDR3 is TGCAGTGCTAGAGATACGGGTGTGAATGAGCAGTTCTTC. Residues: CSARDTGVNEQFF.

This chain links TRBV7-9 with TRBJ2-1, with a possible D match to TRBD2 (5 bases). Deletions cut 2 bases from V and 8 bases from J, with 16 bases between. Germline CDR1 SEHNR, CDR2 FQNEAQ (reference sequence). The CDR3 spans 15 residues. The CDR3 coding sequence is TGTGCCAGCAGCTTAAATCCGTCGAAGGGAGATGAGCAGTTCTTC. This encodes CASSLNPSKGDEQFF.

The chain employs TRBV28 and TRBJ2-7, with D tentatively TRBD2 (5 bases). Trimming removed 10 bases from V and 9 bases from J, with 28 bases in between. The CDR3 consists of 15 residues. The V gene's germline CDR1 is MDHEN and CDR2 SYDVKM. This chain's CDR3 is CATESPRGLEIRQYV. The CDR3 bases are TGTGCCACCGAATCACCCCGAGGGTTAGAGATAAGGCAGTACGTC.

This clonotype was observed a few times. The V call is TRBV2, the J call TRBJ2-3, with TRBD1 matching over 7 bases. The CDR3 length is 16 residues. V lost 7 bases, J lost 4 bases, and 14 bases stayed unmatched. Germline assignment: CDR1 SNHLY and CDR2 FYNNEI. CDR3 protein: CASKRNRGFIADTQYF. The CDR3 coding sequence is TGTGCCAGCAAACGGAACAGGGGATTTATCGCAGATACGCAGTATTTT.

This clonotype was detected only a few times. The chain recombines TRBV18 with TRBJ2-7; 8 bases line up with TRBD2. The CDR3 consists of 15 residues. Germline V gives CDR1 KGHSH, CDR2 LQKENI. V trimming: 4 bases; J trimming: 0 bases; junction bases outside the gene matches: 5. The CDR3 loop is CASSRGSGTSYEQYF. In nucleotides, the CDR3 is TGTGCCAGCTCACGGGGTAGCGGGACCTCCTACGAGCAGTACTTC.

The rearrangement links TRBV14 to TRBJ2-6; no reliable D call. Germline V gene data show CDR1 as SGHDN and CDR2 as FVKESK. This CDR3 is 20 amino acids long. The ends were cut back, 0 bases at V and 1 base at J, with 19 bases in the middle. The CDR3 reads CASSQDPLPGFRSGANVLTF. CDR3 DNA sequence: TGTGCCAGCAGCCAAGATCCCCTCCCAGGCTTCCGTTCTGGGGCCAACGTCCTGACTTTC. Filled out from reference TRBV14 and TRBJ2-6, the complete variable domain reads EAGVTQFPSHSVIEKGQTVTLRCDPISGHDNLYWYRRVMGKEIKFLLHFVKESKQDESGMPNNRFLAERTGGTYSTLKVQPAELEDSGVYFCASSQDPLPGFRSGANVLTFGAGSRLTVL.

CDR3 sequence reads: CASSVWGQGVRGNEQFF. For the CDR3, the DNA is TGTGCCAGCTCCGTATGGGGACAGGGGGTTCGAGGCAATGAGCAGTTCTTC. This chain uses TRBV12-3 or TRBV12-4 with TRBJ2-1, with TRBD1 identical over 11 bases. The CDR3 consists of 17 residues. V gave up 8 bases and J gave up 6 bases; unmatched junction bases: 15.

This chain uses TRBV6-5 with TRBJ1-5, with D uncertain. Per the germline V gene, CDR1 is MNHEY and CDR2 is SVGAGI. CDR3 length: 15 residues. The V end lost 0 bases, the J end lost 0 bases, and 6 bases lay between the germline ends. For the CDR3, the DNA is TGTGCCAGCAGTTACTCGAGAGCTAGCAATCAGCCCCAGCATTTT. Encoded protein: CASSYSRASNQPQHF.

In the case of this clonotype: Being one base from a much bigger clone, this may be a read error. Likely a read error: the CDR3 ends without its conserved phenylalanine or tryptophan. The CDR3 DNA reads TGCGCCAGCAGCCAACCGGGACAGGGTAATGGCTACACCTAC. This sequence encodes CASSQPGQGNGYTY. V is TRBV4-1 and J is TRBJ1-2; TRBD1 aligns across 9 bases. Per the germline V gene, CDR1 is MGHRA and CDR2 is YSYEKL. CDR3 length: 14 amino acids. V dropped 2 bases and J dropped 6; count of bases not matched to a gene: 4.

This clonotype came up many times. The chain links TRBV20-1 to TRBJ2-7, with 8 bases fitting TRBD1. Germline V gene lookup returns CDR1 DFQATT and CDR2 SNEGSKA (reference sequence). V shed 5 bases and J 2 bases; nucleotides not matched to a gene: 8. This CDR3 spans 14 amino acids. The CDR3 is CSAFDRGSTYEQYV. CDR3 in DNA: TGCAGTGCTTTCGACAGGGGAAGCACCTACGAGCAGTACGTC.

This clonotype was observed a few times. The J gene is TRBJ2-3, the V gene TRBV6-1; the D gene is possibly TRBD2 (7 bases). The length of the CDR3 is 17 residues. From germline, CDR1 is MNHNS and CDR2 SASEGT. V shed 6 bases and J shed 7 bases, with 26 bases lying between them. CDR3 in amino acids: CASSREGKSGGENTQYF. In DNA, the CDR3 is TGTGCCAGCAGCCGTGAGGGGAAGTCGGGGGGCGAAAATACGCAGTATTTT.

This clonotype was observed a few times. The chain couples TRBV20-1 to TRBJ1-6, with a possible D match to TRBD1 (5 bases). The CDR3 runs to 14 residues. V was shortened by 0 bases and J by 8 bases, with 11 bases between the two germline ends. The V gene's germline CDR1 is DFQATT and CDR2 SNEGSKA (reference sequence). The CDR3: CSARDPGGDSPLHF. The DNA of the CDR3 is TGCAGTGCTAGAGATCCCGGGGGAGATTCACCCCTCCACTTT.

This clonotype was observed a handful of times. V is TRBV7-9 and J is TRBJ2-2, with D maybe TRBD1 (5 bases). The V end lost 9 bases, the J end lost 5 bases, and 16 bases lay between the germline ends. The CDR3 totals 14 residues. Per germline, CDR1 SEHNR and CDR2 FQNEAQ (reference sequence). The CDR3 nucleotides read TGTGCCAGAGGGCCCGACAGTCCGACCGGGGAGCTGTTTTTT. It codes for CARGPDSPTGELFF. Full variable domain (missing parts from reference TRBV7-9 and TRBJ2-2): DTGVSQNPRHKITKRGQNVTFRCDPISEHNRLYWYRQTLGQGPEFLTYFQNEAQLEKSRLLSDRFSAERPKGSFSTLEIQRTEQGDSAMYLCARGPDSPTGELFFGEGSRLTVL.

This sequence joins TRBV24-1 and TRBJ2-3; 10 nucleotides match TRBD2. J gave up 1 base and V 6 bases, and 3 bases lay outside the gene matches. Germline loops: CDR1 KGHDR, CDR2 SFDVKD. This CDR3 region has 15 residues. CDR3 nucleotides: TGTGCCACCAGTACCGGGACTAGCGGCACAGATACGCAGTATTTT. This gives the protein CATSTGTSGTDTQYF.

V usage is TRBV11-2 and J usage is TRBJ2-5; weak D call: TRBD2 (5 bases). The CDR3 consists of 16 residues. Trimming cost V 0 bases and J 2 bases, with 13 bases left between them. Germline CDR1 reads SGHAT; CDR2 reads FQNNGV. CDR3 DNA: TGTGCCAGCAGCTTAGAGCCCCTGAGCGGACAAGAGACCCAGTACTTC. Translation gives CASSLEPLSGQETQYF.

In nucleotides, the CDR3 is TGCGCCAGCAGCCAAGGAAGGACAGTCAGCACAGATACGCAGTATTTT. This translates into CASSQGRTVSTDTQYF. This chain connects TRBV4-3 to TRBJ2-3; TRBD1 might be the D (6 bases). Germline V gene sequence: CDR1 LGHNA, CDR2 YSLEER. The CDR3 runs 16 residues. V shed 1 base and J shed 0 bases, with 11 bases lying between them.

This chain links TRBV29-1 with TRBJ1-1; D gene unclear. Trimming pared 7 bases from V and 1 base from J, leaving 13 bases between. Germline CDR1 SQVTM, CDR2 ANQGSEA. The CDR3 runs 13 residues. CDR3 residues: CSGRTERNTEAFF. In nucleotides, the CDR3 is TGCAGCGGCCGTACAGAGAGGAACACTGAAGCTTTCTTT. The entire variable domain, with the rest obtained from reference TRBV29-1 and TRBJ1-1, is as follows: SAVISQKPSRDICQRGTSLTIQCQVDSQVTMMFWYRQQPGQSLTLIATANQGSEATYESGFVIDKFPISRPNLTFSTLTVSNMSPEDSSIYLCSGRTERNTEAFFGQGTRLTVV.

The chain combines TRBV6-1 with TRBJ2-1; D might be TRBD2 (7 bases). Germline V gives CDR1 MNHNS, CDR2 SASEGT. Between the trimmed V and J ends, which lost 5 bases and 3 bases, there was a span of 14 bases. The CDR3 sequence is 15 residues long. CDR3 protein: CASSLRGGHYNEQFF. As DNA, the CDR3 is TGTGCCAGCAGTCTTCGCGGGGGCCACTACAATGAGCAGTTCTTC.

This clonotype was seen a few times. The rearrangement links TRBV5-1 to TRBJ1-2; 8 bases agree with TRBD1. Trimming removed 1 base from V and 4 bases from J; junction bases left unmatched: 3. CDR1 is SGHRS, CDR2 YFSETQ, per germline. The CDR3 totals 14 residues. The CDR3 nucleotides read TGCGCCAGCAGCTTGCCCGGGACAGGCTATGGCTACACCTTC. Translation gives CASSLPGTGYGYTF.

This clonotype occurred many times. The rearrangement joins TRBV20-1 to TRBJ2-7, with no clear D. V gave up 1 base and J gave up 2 bases, with 9 bases separating them. The CDR3 consists of 13 residues. Germline CDR1 reads DFQATT; CDR2 reads SNEGSKA (reference sequence). CDR3 protein: CSARGPFAYEQYF. In nucleotides, the CDR3 is TGCAGTGCTAGAGGACCTTTCGCCTACGAGCAGTACTTC.

This clonotype appeared a few times. The rearrangement joins TRBV27 to TRBJ1-1; no firm D call. Germline CDR1 and CDR2: MNHEY and SMNVEV (reference sequence). The V end was cut by 0 bases, the J end by 3 bases, with 11 bases between. The CDR3 is 15 residues long. Here the CDR3 DNA reads TGTGCCAGCAGTTTATCTAATTCGGCGTACACTGAAGCTTTCTTT. Residues: CASSLSNSAYTEAFF.

This clonotype was recorded many times. V usage is TRBV20-1 and J usage is TRBJ2-7; possibly TRBD1 for D (5 bases). The V gene's germline CDR1 is DFQATT and CDR2 SNEGSKA (reference sequence). V lost 2 bases and J 4 bases, leaving 9 bases between the germline ends. CDR3 length equals 12 residues. This chain's CDR3 is CSARTQGYEQYV. CDR3 sequence (DNA): TGCAGTGCTAGAACTCAGGGTTACGAGCAGTACGTC.

This clonotype was picked up a small number of times. The rearrangement uses TRBV27 and TRBJ2-2; D is perhaps TRBD2 (6 bases). CDR1 is MNHEY, CDR2 SMNVEV, per germline (reference sequence). This CDR3 is built from 14 residues. V was trimmed by 2 bases and J by 4 bases, leaving 8 bases between them. CDR3 sequence reads: CASSLQRATGELFF. The DNA for the CDR3 is TGTGCCAGCAGTTTACAGCGGGCCACCGGGGAGCTGTTTTTT.

The J gene is TRBJ2-5, the V gene TRBV6-2 or TRBV6-3; 11 bases are a match to TRBD2. Looked up from germline, CDR1 is MNHEY and CDR2 is SVGEGT. J lost 5 bases, V lost 5 bases, and 7 bases had no gene match. The CDR3 has 15 residues. The CDR3 region has the DNA TGTGCCAGCAGTCAGACTAGCGGGACAGGGGAGACCCAGTACTTC. Translated, it gives CASSQTSGTGETQYF.

This chain connects TRBV7-6 to TRBJ2-1; D ambiguous. V was shortened by 3 bases and J by 13 bases, with 13 bases between the two germline ends. In germline, CDR1 is SGHVS, CDR2 FNYEAQ. The CDR3 length is 12 residues. CDR3 sequence (DNA): TGTGCCAGCAGCTTTTCCTCAACGATACAGTTCTTC. Its translation is CASSFSSTIQFF.

This clonotype was detected a few times. V is TRBV20-1 and J is TRBJ2-4; no definite D call. This CDR3 has 14 amino acids. Germline CDR1 is DFQATT and CDR2 is SNEGSKA (reference sequence). Between the trimmed V and J ends, which lost 7 bases and 1 base, there was a span of 14 bases. The CDR3 protein is CSVTDLGAKNIQYF. The CDR3 region has the DNA TGCAGTGTTACTGACCTGGGGGCCAAAAACATTCAGTACTTC.

The chain joins TRBV12-3 or TRBV12-4 to TRBJ2-5; 10 bases are a match to TRBD2. Trimming at V came to 8 bases and at J to 5 bases, leaving 8 bases not matched to a gene. The CDR3 is made up of 14 amino acids. The CDR3 sequence is CASHLDSGGETQYF. Written as DNA, the CDR3 is TGTGCCAGCCACCTCGATAGCGGGGGGGAGACCCAGTACTTC.